The 2 T cell receptor beta chains presented below share a single source sample, sequenced in a study of blood T cell repertoires in COVID-19. Clones were sequenced by immunoSEQ multiplex PCR, and TCRdb holds only the in-frame ones, with some missing. Of roughly 430,000 clones listed, 88% were seen once; the top ten hold around 2%. Material for sequencing was PBMCs or T cells enriched from blood (not recorded which). The receptor source for this set is a woman between 35 and 50 years old with acute COVID-19.

V and J are TRBV2 and TRBJ2-3; D perhaps matches TRBD1 (6 bases). Germline CDR1 reads SNHLY; CDR2 reads FYNNEI. Deletions cut 8 bases from V and 0 bases from J, with 15 bases between. CDR3 length: 15 residues. DNA for the CDR3: TGTGCCAGCTCGAGCCGGGACAAGAGCACAGATACGCAGTATTTT. It yields the protein CASSSRDKSTDTQYF.

The V gene is TRBV30, the J gene TRBJ1-1, with 9 bases aligning to TRBD1. Germline CDR1 and CDR2: GTSNPN and SVGIG (reference sequence). V dropped 2 bases and J dropped 5; count of bases not matched to a gene: 3. This CDR3 is 13 amino acids long. The CDR3 protein is CAWSYRGHTEAFF. The CDR3 DNA reads TGTGCCTGGAGTTACAGGGGGCATACTGAAGCTTTCTTT.